The rows below give T cell receptor beta chains drawn from one sample of a study of T cell responses to AZD1222 COVID-19 vaccine. Only in-frame clones appear in the TCRdb table, and some are missing; sequencing was by immunoSEQ multiplex PCR. The sample has 120,000 to 150,000 clones, under 95% seen once; the top ten hold approximately 2.9%. The sequencing here drew on peripheral blood, taken on day 0 of MenACWY control vaccination. The receptors originated from an adult in good health. CDR3s include the opening cysteine and the closing phenylalanine or tryptophan. The order of the fields is CDR3 protein, CDR3 DNA, clone size, J gene, D gene, V gene. D genes are given only for firm matches. Not all rows give a size; the values are once, few, many and, for expanded clones, a class.

CASSQHIGSSYEQYF,TGCGCCAGCAGCCAGCACATTGGTAGCTCCTACGAGCAGTACTTC,.,TRBJ2-7,.,TRBV4-1
CAWSRNNSPLHF,TGTGCCTGGAGTCGAAATAATTCACCCCTCCACTTT,.,TRBJ1-6,.,TRBV30
CASSPKDSSGNTIYF,TGTGCCAGCAGTCCCAAGGACTCATCTGGAAACACCATATATTTT,.,TRBJ1-3,.,TRBV6-5
CASGFPTLDTEAFF,TGTGCTAGTGGTTTCCCGACCTTGGACACTGAAGCTTTCTTT,.,TRBJ1-1,.,TRBV12-5
CASSLSGFTTNEKLFF,TGTGCCAGCAGTTTATCCGGGTTTACAACTAATGAAAAACTGTTTTTT,.,TRBJ1-4,.,TRBV27
CATSRGGESYNEQFF,TGTGCCACCAGCAGGGGAGGTGAATCCTACAATGAGCAGTTCTTC,few,TRBJ2-1,.,TRBV15
CASSPRTSGNNEQFF,TGTGCCAGCAGCCCCAGGACTAGCGGAAACAATGAGCAGTTCTTC,few,TRBJ2-1,TRBD2,TRBV7-3
CASAGQGINTEAFF,TGTGCCAGCGCAGGACAGGGAATTAACACTGAAGCTTTCTTT,once,TRBJ1-1,TRBD1,TRBV18
CASSRPKGGGTEAFF,TGTGCCAGCAGCCGTCCCAAAGGAGGGGGCACTGAAGCTTTCTTT,.,TRBJ1-1,.,TRBV12-1
CASKAGGGYGYTF,TGTGCCAGCAAGGCCGGCGGGGGCTATGGCTACACCTTC,.,TRBJ1-2,.,TRBV6-5
CASSLAGPNYGYTF,TGTGCCAGCAGTTTAGCGGGTCCGAACTATGGCTACACCTTC,.,TRBJ1-2,.,TRBV28
CASSLAMFARTEAFF,TGTGCCAGCAGCTTAGCAATGTTTGCCCGGACTGAAGCTTTCTTT,.,TRBJ1-1,.,TRBV7-2
CASTSEGGRFEKLFF,TGTGCCAGTACTTCCGAAGGGGGCCGGTTTGAAAAACTGTTTTTT,.,TRBJ1-4,TRBD1,TRBV19
CASTAVSLSYNEQFF,TGTGCCAGCACGGCAGTGTCGTTATCCTACAATGAGCAGTTCTTC,.,TRBJ2-1,.,TRBV6-5
CASSVGGGGIMNTEAFF,TGTGCCAGCAGCGTAGGAGGAGGAGGGATCATGAACACTGAAGCTTTCTTT,.,TRBJ1-1,.,TRBV9
CASSVDPGRLTIPNTEAFF,TGTGCCAGCAGCGTAGACCCCGGGAGGCTGACTATTCCGAACACTGAAGCTTTCTTT,.,TRBJ1-1,.,TRBV9
CASSLGIAGGSTDTQYF,TGCGCCAGCAGCTTGGGGATAGCGGGGGGTTCCACAGATACGCAGTATTTT,once,TRBJ2-3,TRBD2,TRBV5-1
CASRATITGELFF,TGTGCCAGCAGGGCCACTATAACCGGGGAGCTGTTTTTT,.,TRBJ2-2,.,TRBV6-5
CASSSSGGSTDTQYF,TGTGCCAGCAGTTCCAGCGGGGGGAGCACAGATACGCAGTATTTT,.,TRBJ2-3,TRBD2,TRBV6-5
CASSLGTYQPQHF,TGTGCCAGCAGTTTAGGAACGTATCAGCCCCAGCATTTT,.,TRBJ1-5,.,TRBV12-3/TRBV12-4
CAWTPGTGGFYNSPLHF,TGTGCCTGGACCCCCGGGACAGGGGGTTTTTATAATTCACCCCTCCACTTT,.,TRBJ1-6,TRBD1,TRBV30
CASSAGGSNQPQHF,TGTGCCAGCAGTGCAGGGGGCTCCAATCAGCCCCAGCATTTT,few,TRBJ1-5,TRBD1,TRBV28
CASSLQGADGYTF,TGTGCCAGCAGTTTACAGGGGGCGGATGGCTACACCTTC,.,TRBJ1-2,TRBD1,TRBV27
CASSQEVGTGKNTIYF,TGTGCCAGCAGCCAAGAAGTGGGGACAGGGAAAAACACCATATATTTT,.,TRBJ1-3,TRBD1,TRBV3-1/TRBV3-2
CASSQPSSYEQYF,TGTGCCAGCAGTCAGCCAAGCTCCTACGAGCAGTACTTC,.,TRBJ2-7,.,TRBV6-5
CASSLANGAGGVTEAFF,TGTGCCAGCAGCTTGGCCAATGGGGCAGGGGGCGTCACTGAAGCTTTCTTT,.,TRBJ1-1,TRBD1,TRBV5-5
CASSPGTGSNYGYTF,TGTGCCAGTAGTCCTGGGACAGGATCTAACTATGGCTACACCTTC,.,TRBJ1-2,TRBD1,TRBV19
CASSLSGRNYEQYF,TGTGCCAGCAGTTTATCTGGGAGGAACTACGAGCAGTACTTC,.,TRBJ2-7,.,TRBV27
CASSTTLGGYGYTF,TGTGCCAGCAGTACCACCCTGGGTGGCTATGGCTACACCTTC,.,TRBJ1-2,.,TRBV28
CASQDNRGGRDEQFF,TGTGCCAGCCAGGACAATCGTGGGGGACGGGATGAGCAGTTCTTC,once,TRBJ2-1,.,TRBV27
CASSSPGQGAKGYTF,TGCGCCAGCAGCTCCCCGGGACAGGGGGCGAAAGGCTACACCTTC,.,TRBJ1-2,TRBD1,TRBV4-1
CASSVGSGNEQYF,TGTGCCAGCAGCGTAGGGTCAGGCAACGAGCAGTACTTC,.,TRBJ2-7,.,TRBV9
CASSRSQGARKDTQYF,TGTGCCAGCAGCCGATCACAGGGGGCGCGTAAAGATACGCAGTATTTT,once,TRBJ2-3,TRBD1,TRBV5-5
CASSISPGGGEQYF,TGTGCCAGTAGTATATCACCAGGGGGCGGTGAGCAGTACTTC,few,TRBJ2-7,TRBD1,TRBV19
CASSPQRTTGYEQFF,TGTGCCAGCTCACCACAACGGACTACCGGTTACGAGCAGTTCTTC,once,TRBJ2-1,.,TRBV18
CASTPGFGYTF,TGTGCCAGCACCCCCGGGTTCGGCTACACCTTC,.,TRBJ1-2,.,TRBV7-9
CASSFPRESYEQYF,TGTGCCAGCAGTTTTCCCAGGGAGTCCTACGAGCAGTACTTC,.,TRBJ2-7,.,TRBV28
CASSLGLAPDTQYF,TGCGCCAGCAGTTTGGGACTAGCCCCAGATACGCAGTATTTT,once,TRBJ2-3,TRBD2,TRBV4-1
CASSPRLAGGLYNEQFF,TGTGCCAGCTCACCTCGACTAGCGGGGGGGCTCTACAATGAGCAGTTCTTC,.,TRBJ2-1,TRBD2,TRBV18
CASSHGQNYGYTF,TGTGCCAGCAGTCACGGACAGAACTATGGCTACACCTTC,.,TRBJ1-2,.,TRBV12-3/TRBV12-4
CASSSDQLNEQFF,TGTGCCAGCAGTTCCGACCAATTAAATGAGCAGTTCTTC,once,TRBJ2-1,.,TRBV12-3/TRBV12-4
CATFRGRVNYGYTF,TGTGCCACCTTCAGAGGCAGGGTAAATTATGGCTACACCTTC,.,TRBJ1-2,.,TRBV5-8
CASSQGQGETEAFF,TGTGCCAGCAGCCAAGGACAGGGCGAAACTGAAGCTTTCTTT,.,TRBJ1-1,TRBD1,TRBV3-1/TRBV3-2
CASMGTGPTEAFF,TGTGCCAGCATGGGGACAGGGCCCACTGAAGCTTTCTTT,.,TRBJ1-1,TRBD1,TRBV28
CASRPTGVNTEAFF,TGTGCCAGCAGACCCACAGGGGTTAACACTGAAGCTTTCTTT,.,TRBJ1-1,TRBD1,TRBV3-1/TRBV3-2
CASSYRGSYEQYF,TGCGCCAGCAGCTACAGGGGGTCTTACGAGCAGTACTTC,.,TRBJ2-7,TRBD1,TRBV5-1
CASSPRQGWESNQPQHF,TGTGCCAGCAGTCCCCGACAGGGCTGGGAGAGCAATCAGCCCCAGCATTTT,once,TRBJ1-5,TRBD1,TRBV27
CASSQEKRIHYGYTF,TGCGCCAGCAGCCAAGAGAAAAGGATCCACTATGGCTACACCTTC,.,TRBJ1-2,.,TRBV4-1
CASSQDWSSYEQYF,TGTGCCAGCAGCCAAGATTGGAGCTCCTACGAGCAGTACTTC,.,TRBJ2-7,.,TRBV3-1/TRBV3-2
CASSQEPGQTMNTEAFF,TGTGCCAGCAGCCAGGAACCGGGACAGACTATGAACACTGAAGCTTTCTTT,.,TRBJ1-1,TRBD1,TRBV4-2
CASTAGMNTEAFF,TGTGCCAGCACGGCAGGGATGAACACTGAAGCTTTCTTT,.,TRBJ1-1,.,TRBV2
CASSFAGTVNTEAFF,TGTGCCAGCAGCTTCGCGGGGACGGTGAACACTGAAGCTTTCTTT,.,TRBJ1-1,.,TRBV7-2
CASIGGSAYNEQFF,TGCGCCAGCATCGGTGGGTCTGCCTACAATGAGCAGTTCTTC,once,TRBJ2-1,.,TRBV10-2
CASRSTQGWSGELFF,TGTGCCAGCAGGAGTACCCAGGGCTGGAGCGGGGAGCTGTTTTTT,.,TRBJ2-2,.,TRBV28
CASSQDRRGYGYTF,TGTGCCAGCAGCCAAGACCGACGGGGCTATGGCTACACCTTC,.,TRBJ1-2,.,TRBV16